This record concerns one TCR beta chain sequence. Alongside a J-beta primer mix, a sample-barcoded 5' primer served in a second PCR lasting 7 to 11 cycles. Each CDR3 protein gets one entry after TCRdb re-called the 5' RACE reads with MiXCR. This table holds 850,000 to 1,100,000 distinct CDR3 sequences, more than 30% found once. These data belong to a study of blood T cells in healthy people across ages. The V end lost 5 bases, the J end lost 7 bases, and 15 bases lay between the germline ends. The germline V gene has CDR1 SGHRS and CDR2 YFSETQ. The CDR3 sequence is 14 residues long. The V call is TRBV5-1, the J call TRBJ1-4; D remains unclear. The sequencing sample was made of blood. The origin of this receptor is a man younger than 35 in good health. The CDR3 nucleotides are TGCGCCAGCAGGTCCACCCGGTTCCCTGAAAAACTGTTTTTT. As protein: CASRSTRFPEKLFF.